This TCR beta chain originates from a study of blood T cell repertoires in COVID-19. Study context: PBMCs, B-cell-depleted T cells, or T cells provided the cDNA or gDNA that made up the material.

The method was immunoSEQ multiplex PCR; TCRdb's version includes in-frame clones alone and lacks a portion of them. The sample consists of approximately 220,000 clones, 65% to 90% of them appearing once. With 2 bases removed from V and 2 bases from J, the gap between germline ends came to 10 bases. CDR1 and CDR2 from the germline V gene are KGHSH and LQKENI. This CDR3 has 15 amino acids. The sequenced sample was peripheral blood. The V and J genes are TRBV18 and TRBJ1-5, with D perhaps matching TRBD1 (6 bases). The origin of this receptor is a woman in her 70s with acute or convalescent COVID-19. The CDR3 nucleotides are TGTGCCAGCTCACCAGACAGGTGGGGCAATCAGCCCCAGCATTTT. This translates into CASSPDRWGNQPQHF.